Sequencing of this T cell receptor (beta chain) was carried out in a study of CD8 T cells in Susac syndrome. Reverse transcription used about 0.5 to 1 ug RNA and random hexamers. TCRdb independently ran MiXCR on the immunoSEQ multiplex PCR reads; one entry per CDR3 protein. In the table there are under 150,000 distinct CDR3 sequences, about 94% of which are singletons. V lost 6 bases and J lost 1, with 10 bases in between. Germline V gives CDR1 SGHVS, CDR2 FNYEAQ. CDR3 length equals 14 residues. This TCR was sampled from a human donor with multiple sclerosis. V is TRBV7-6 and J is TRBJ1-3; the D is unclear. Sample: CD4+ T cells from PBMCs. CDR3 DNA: TGTGCCAGCAGACAAGAAAATTCTGGAAACACCATATATTTT. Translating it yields CASRQENSGNTIYF.